A selection of T cell receptor beta chains follows, all from one sample in a study of persistence of HIV-infected CD4 T cells. The repertoire was sequenced with immunoSEQ multiplex PCR; TCRdb's copy has only in-frame clones and lacks some. Of around 13,000 clones in the sample, over 60% were seen once. The antigens for these receptors are not known. The sequencing here drew on CD4+ T cells sorted from PBMCs after 18-hour stimulation, taken from a patient who received antiretroviral therapy. These receptors all stem from an adult man with HIV who was CMV-seropositive. Each CDR3 is given with its conserved first and last residue. The D gene is left open where the match is weak. Clone size is stated in some rows and not others, as once, few, many or a class when expanded.

TRBJ1-2 | TRBV7-9 | . | . | 14 | TGTGCCAGCAGCTTAGCTTCGGGGTTCTATGGCTACACCTTC | CASSLASGFYGYTF
TRBJ1-4 | TRBV19 | TRBD1 | . | 13 | TGTGCCAGCAGGACAGGGTTTGATGAAAAACTGTTTTTT | CASRTGFDEKLFF
TRBJ2-7 | TRBV3-1/TRBV3-2 | . | . | 15 | TGTGCCAGCAGCCAAGAAGGGTCCCTCTCCTACGAGCAGTACTTC | CASSQEGSLSYEQYF
TRBJ1-5 | TRBV6-4 | TRBD1 | . | 16 | TGTGCCAGCAGGGGGGGGGACAGGCCCCTCAATCAGCCCCAGCATTTT | CASRGGDRPLNQPQHF
TRBJ1-2 | TRBV29-1 | TRBD1 | . | 14 | TGCAGCGCCCGAAGCGGGACAGGGACTTATGGCTACACCTTC | CSARSGTGTYGYTF
TRBJ1-5 | TRBV6-1 | . | . | 17 | TGTGCCAGCAGTGAATTTAAATTGGGGGCGGAACGGCAGCCCCAGCATTTT | CASSEFKLGAERQPQHF
TRBJ1-1 | TRBV28 | TRBD1 | once | 17 | TGTGCCAGCAGTTCCCCGACGCCAGGGGGCAAGGACACTGAAGCTTTCTTT | CASSSPTPGGKDTEAFF
TRBJ1-4 | TRBV28 | . | . | 12 | TGTGCCAGCAGGAACATTAATGAAAAACTGTTTTTT | CASRNINEKLFF
TRBJ2-7 | TRBV7-2 | TRBD2 | . | 16 | TGTGCCAGCAGCCCCCGAGGTAGCGGGGGAGCTGGCGAGCAGTACTTC | CASSPRGSGGAGEQYF
TRBJ1-6 | TRBV27 | . | . | 13 | TGTGCCAGCAGGGCAGGTCAAAATTCACCCCTCCACTTT | CASRAGQNSPLHF